This TCR beta chain stems from a study of shared clonotypes between healthy human individuals. This CDR3 is 16 amino acids long. Trimming removed 6 bases from V and 0 bases from J, with 15 bases in between. Germline V gives CDR1 MNHEY, CDR2 SMNVEV (reference sequence). The data were produced by immunoSEQ multiplex PCR, yet TCRdb's version contains in-frame clones alone and is incomplete. Of a few million clones listed, about 90% are singletons. There were no recent acute infections or vaccinations among the donors, who were healthy HIV-negative adults. The CD4+ fraction was divided into a CD45RA+ naive subset and a CD45RA-negative memory subset.

This receptor was identified in a man younger than 35 in good health. Some clones in this sample may be carry-over from other donors' samples. Sequencing was carried out using naive CD4+ T cells from PBMCs. Regarding subset: CD45RA+ positively selected. The rearrangement uses TRBV27 and TRBJ1-5; D gene unclear. The CDR3 sequence is CASRPSTLYSNQPQHF. Here the CDR3 DNA reads TGTGCCAGCAGACCCTCTACCCTATATAGCAATCAGCCCCAGCATTTT.